A single T cell receptor (beta chain) is shown here with its context. Its antigen remains unidentified. The data were taken from a study of OX40 agonist ivuxolimab in advanced cancers. Overall study findings and caveats: Average numbers of expanded clones were greater in CD8+ T cells than in CD4+. The antigen specificity of the peripheral T cells (those that were expanded) was not determined.

CDR1 is SGHDN, CDR2 FVKESK, per germline. V dropped 3 bases and J dropped 11 bases, with 13 bases sitting between them. This CDR3 is 12 amino acids long. The repertoire was sequenced with immunoSEQ multiplex PCR; TCRdb's copy has only in-frame clones and lacks some. The table shows about 130,000 clones, with 85% to 95% occurring only once. The V gene is TRBV14, the J gene TRBJ1-1; D is possibly TRBD1 (6 bases). Sequencing was performed on CD4+ or CD8+ T cells sorted from blood, taken in a trial of the OX40 agonist ivuxolimab. The TCR originated in an adult with an advanced solid tumor such as melanoma, head and neck, liver or kidney cancer. In DNA form, the CDR3 reads TGTGCCAGCAGCCAGGACCGGGACACGGCTTTCTTT. It codes for CASSQDRDTAFF.